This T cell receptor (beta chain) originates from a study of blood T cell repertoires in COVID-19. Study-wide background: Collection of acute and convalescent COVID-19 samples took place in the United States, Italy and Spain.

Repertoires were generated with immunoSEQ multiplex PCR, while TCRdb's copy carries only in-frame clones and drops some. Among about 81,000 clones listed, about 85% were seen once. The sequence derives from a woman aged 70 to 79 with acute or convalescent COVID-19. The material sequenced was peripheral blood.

CDR3 DNA: TGTGCCAGCAGAAGACTCTATGAAACAGATACGCAGTATTTT. Its translation: CASRRLYETDTQYF. This chain connects TRBV7-6 to TRBJ2-3; the D is unclear. The CDR3 is 14 residues long. Germline V gives CDR1 SGHVS, CDR2 FNYEAQ. With 6 bases removed from V and 3 bases from J, the gap between germline ends came to 13 bases.